Here is one TCR beta chain with its context. Its antigen specificity is not known. The record has no base qualities; no much larger clone is one base away. Unmatched junction bases come to 9, with V trimmed by 2 bases and J by 1 base. Including the terminal cysteine and phenylalanine, the CDR3 comprises 17 residues. Left in the record is the CDR3 DNA by itself, 51 bases read in frame from the first base. The data were obtained in a study of blood T cells in healthy people across ages (dated by TCRdb to between 2014 and 2017). About the investigation overall: Template switching captured roughly one uniquely barcoded TCR beta cDNA molecule per two T cells in model experiments. Age-related changes in TCR beta repertoire diversity were measured in the study by deep sequencing normalized with unique cDNA molecular identifiers. Donors were grouped into four age groups: young (average approximately 15 years), middle-aged (less than 40), aged (about 59) and long-lived (over 80). To avoid experimental bias, donors of different ages were distributed randomly across sequencing lanes. For two donors (one aged 18 to 30 and one aged 80 or older), the study analyzed two additional independent replicas of 1 million unique cDNA reads from the same blood draw. What the study reported, not specific to this receptor: Estimates of total diversity from one million sequenced T cells were regarded as lower bounds and underestimates. Compared with the aged group, more naive CD4+ T cells, fewer expanded clones and increased TCR diversity were shown by the long-lived group, suggesting age selection. The CMV infection status of donors was not known, potentially confounding age-related changes in expanded clonotypes. Observed TCR beta diversity per million T cells fell roughly linearly with age, and a significant reduction was already apparent by age roughly 40. Observed TCR beta diversity correlated strongly with the percentage of naive T cells measured by flow cytometry. Because profiling used bulk unsorted PBMCs, naive and antigen-experienced compartments could not be compared conclusively.

The 39 donors, aged about 6 to 95 years, were systemically healthy Caucasian individuals from Russia. About 10 milliliters of peripheral blood were collected from each donor into EDTA-treated Vacutainer tubes. Ficoll-Paque density-gradient centrifugation was used to isolate PBMCs, with at least 7 million obtained per sample. Total RNA was extracted from PBMCs with Trizol reagent, with at least 6 micrograms obtained per sample. For every donor, an aliquot of PBMCs went through flow cytometry to measure the percentages of naive CD45RAhigh/CD27high T cells. The library relied on 5' RACE. Sequenced using an Illumina HiSeq 2500. The second PCR ran for roughly 7 to 11 cycles and used a J-beta primer mix along with a sample-barcoded 5' primer. A unique molecular identifier was introduced onto each TCR beta cDNA molecule by a template-switch 5' adaptor carrying 12 random nucleotides. Each sample yielded at least 2.5 million CDR3-containing paired-end reads. First-strand cDNA synthesis was performed from all RNA using the Mint cDNA synthesis kit, with priming by a TRBC-specific oligonucleotide. After uracil-DNA glycosylase treatment, a first 18-cycle PCR used universal primers M1SS and BC2_uni_R on all cDNA. Per the authors' processing: Normalization of each sample was performed by random selection of 1 million high-quality reads, each carrying a distinct molecular identifier. Instead of being binned into consensus sequences, reads with shared molecular identifiers were discarded. MiTCR, run with a Q25 quality threshold and the strictest error-elimination algorithm, handled CDR3 identification, clonotype clustering and error correction. Lower-bound total TCR beta diversity was estimated with a nonparametric unseen species model using Euler transformation. The public reads were run again by TCRdb, first through fastp at Q25 and then through MiXCR, and only productive beta chains were kept. Merged by CDR3 protein, the rows form single entries marked with the most common genes and DNA. The V and J calls here are based on TCRdb, not the publication. The sample table contains about 1,000,000 distinct CDR3 sequences; only one count was recorded for 40% to 55% of them. The ten largest clones take up around 18% of the sample.

Sequenced sample: blood. The chain couples TRBV12-3 or TRBV12-4 to TRBJ2-7, with 9 bases matching TRBD1. The sequence was obtained from a woman aged 60 to 75 in good health. The CDR3 amino acid sequence is: CASSLMSSGTGSYEQYF. The nucleotide sequence reads as follows: TGTGCCAGCAGTTTAATGTCATCGGGGACAGGGTCCTACGAGCAGTACTTC.